This T cell receptor beta chain came from a study of human T cells and chemical hapten exposure. Deletions cut 5 bases from V and 6 bases from J, with 13 bases between. CDR1 is LNHDA and CDR2 is SQIVND in the germline V gene (reference sequence). The CDR3 sequence is 14 residues long. Time point described: pre-sensitization, week 0. The treatment here: therapeutic diphenylcyclopropenone sensitization with weekly scalp DPC. Blood collection happened ahead of applying each patch test. Total RNA came from unfractionated whole blood. The library labeled individual cDNA molecules by adding unique molecular identifiers to them. TCRdb passed the RACE reads through MiXCR, listing each CDR3 protein once. Here the sample spans more than 250,000 distinct CDR3 sequences, approximately 8.6% being singletons. As regards this clonotype: What it binds is unknown.

Findings and caveats of the study: Since the donors had alopecia, their immune response may not be the same as that of healthy people.

The V gene is TRBV19, the J gene TRBJ2-2, with D uncertain. Sequences were derived from whole blood, sampled in connection with sensitization to the hapten diphenylcyclopropenone (DPC). This receptor was taken from a woman aged 35 to 49 with alopecia areata. Some clones in this sample may be carry-over from other donors' samples. Written as DNA, the CDR3 is TGTGCCAGTAGTCCCCATAGTAGGCCCGGGGAGCTGTTTTTT. This codes for CASSPHSRPGELFF.